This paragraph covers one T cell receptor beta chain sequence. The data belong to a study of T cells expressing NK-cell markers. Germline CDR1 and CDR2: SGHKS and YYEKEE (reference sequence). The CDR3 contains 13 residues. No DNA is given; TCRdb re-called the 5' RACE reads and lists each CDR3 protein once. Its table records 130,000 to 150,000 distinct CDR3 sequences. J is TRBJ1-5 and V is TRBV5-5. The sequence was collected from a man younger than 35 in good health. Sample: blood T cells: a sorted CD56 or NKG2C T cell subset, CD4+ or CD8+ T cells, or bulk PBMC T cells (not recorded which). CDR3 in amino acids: CASSLLAGQPQHF.